One and the same sample provided the 14 T cell receptor beta chains below, sequenced in a study of early T cells in non-severe SARS-CoV-2 infection (dated by TCRdb to the early 2020s). Library preparation was by 5' RACE. The data were produced on a NextSeq 500. Using fastp at Q25 and MiXCR, TCRdb reprocessed the public reads and kept productive beta chains. Rows are combined by CDR3 protein, so each entry shows the most common genes and DNA. For this sample there are 30,000 to 35,000 distinct CDR3 sequences; about 7% appear just once. Roughly 4.1% of the sample goes to the ten largest clones. Input material: whole blood. These receptors originate from an adult who was a healthcare worker with PCR-confirmed SARS-CoV-2 infection or an uninfected control (not recorded which).

Only a few counts were recorded for this clonotype. This chain connects TRBV6-4 to TRBJ1-1; D is unresolved. CDR3 length: 13 residues. CDR1 is MRHNA and CDR2 is SNTAGT in the germline V gene. V lost 8 bases and J lost 6, with 16 bases in between. The CDR3 sequence: CASPSFGTAEAFF. The CDR3 DNA reads TGTGCCAGCCCTTCATTCGGAACAGCTGAAGCTTTCTTT.

This clonotype was observed at least ten times. The chain is built from TRBV7-2 and TRBJ1-5; D unresolved. This CDR3 has 13 residues. Trimming stripped 5 bases from V and 7 bases from J, with 12 bases between. Per the germline V gene, CDR1 is SGHTA and CDR2 is FQGNSA. The CDR3 sequence: CASSARLAQPQHF. CDR3 nucleotide sequence: TGTGCCAGCAGCGCACGTCTGGCCCAGCCCCAGCATTTT. Supplemented by reference TRBV7-2 and TRBJ1-5, the full variable domain reads GAGVSQSPSNKVTEKGKDVELRCDPISGHTALYWYRQSLGQGLEFLIYFQGNSAPDKSGLPSDRFSAERTGGSVSTLTIQRTQQEDSAVYLCASSARLAQPQHFGDGTRLSIL.

This clonotype has at least ten counts. The rearrangement joins TRBV12-5 to TRBJ2-1, with D perhaps TRBD1 (5 bases). Trimming pared 11 bases from V and 2 bases from J, leaving 13 bases between. The germline gives CDR1 LGHNT, CDR2 FRNRAP. The CDR3 is 13 residues long. The CDR3 protein is CAPVTVTYNEQFF. The CDR3 coding sequence is TGTGCTCCTGTGACAGTTACCTACAATGAGCAGTTCTTC.

J is TRBJ2-1 and V is TRBV25-1, with D uncertain. V was pared by 4 bases and J by 2 bases, with 18 bases between. Germline assignment: CDR1 MGHDK and CDR2 SYGVNS. This CDR3 has 17 residues. The CDR3 DNA is TGTGCCAGCAGTGTCTCCCCACTCCTCCTACCCTACAATGAGCAGTTCTTC. Protein: CASSVSPLLLPYNEQFF.

At least ten counts were recorded for this clonotype. The chain couples TRBV6-5 to TRBJ1-2; 9 positions match TRBD1. There are 14 residues in the CDR3. Germline V gene lookup returns CDR1 MNHEY and CDR2 SVGAGI. Trimming cost V 4 bases and J 8 bases; bases outside gene matches: 8. As DNA, the CDR3 is TGTGCCAGCAGTTCCCCCGGGACAGGGCGCGGCTACACCTTC. Translating gives CASSSPGTGRGYTF.

The chain employs TRBV12-3 or TRBV12-4 and TRBJ1-4; D uncertain. V was shortened by 8 bases and J by 0 bases, with 10 bases between the two germline ends. This CDR3 is built from 14 residues. The CDR3 DNA is TGTGCCAGCGGAGGCCAGACAACTAATGAAAAACTGTTTTTT. This gives the protein CASGGQTTNEKLFF.

Note on this clonotype: Since a much larger clone is just one base distant, this may be a read error. The chain links TRBV6-6 to TRBJ1-5, with D unclear. The V end was cut by 2 bases, the J end by 3 bases, with 8 bases between. CDR3 size: 14 residues. In germline, CDR1 is MNHNY, CDR2 SVGAGI (reference sequence). Here the CDR3 DNA reads TGTGCCAGCAGTTACGTAGACCACAATCAGCCCCAGCATTTT. Protein product: CASSYVDHNQPQHF.

This clonotype was recorded at least ten times. V gene TRBV19 combines with J gene TRBJ2-1; weak D call: TRBD1 (6 bases). Trimming cost V 3 bases and J 4 bases, with 16 bases left between them. This CDR3 spans 16 amino acids. CDR1 is LNHDA, CDR2 SQIVND, per germline (reference sequence). CDR3 amino acids: CASSILLGAGYNEQFF. Written as DNA, the CDR3 is TGTGCCAGTAGTATCCTGCTGGGGGCAGGGTACAATGAGCAGTTCTTC.

This clonotype was counted between two and nine times. The chain combines TRBV6-1 with TRBJ1-6; D may be TRBD1 (6 bases). With 3 bases removed from V and 11 bases from J, the gap between germline ends came to 14 bases. Germline V gene sequence: CDR1 MNHNS, CDR2 SASEGT. The CDR3 spans 14 residues. DNA of the CDR3: TGTGCCAGCAGTGATAGGGGGACCCAAACACCCCTCCACTTT. Translating gives CASSDRGTQTPLHF.

In its sample, this clonotype was seen many times. The rearrangement joins TRBV20-1 to TRBJ2-1; D possibly corresponds to TRBD2 (6 bases). The CDR3 sequence is 13 residues long. Trimming cost V 6 bases and J 9 bases, with 18 bases left between them. CDR1 DFQATT and CDR2 SNEGSKA come from the germline V gene (reference sequence). The CDR3 DNA reads TGCAGTGCCGAGGCCGGGGGAGGCGGTGAGCAGTTCTTC. Residues: CSAEAGGGGEQFF.

By frequency in the sample, this clonotype is medium-sized (0.01 to 0.1%). V usage is TRBV28 and J usage is TRBJ1-5, with no clear D. V was pared by 3 bases and J by 4 bases, with 13 bases between. The CDR3 consists of 15 residues. The germline gives CDR1 MDHEN, CDR2 SYDVKM. The CDR3 reads CASSFSQELNQPQHF. The CDR3 nucleotides are TGTGCCAGCAGTTTTTCGCAGGAACTTAATCAGCCCCAGCATTTT. The full variable domain, in which reference TRBV28 and TRBJ1-5 provide the parts outside the CDR3, is DVKVTQSSRYLVKRTGEKVFLECVQDMDHENMFWYRQDPGLGLRLIYFSYDVKMKEKGDIPEGYSVSREKKERFSLILESASTNQTSMYLCASSFSQELNQPQHFGDGTRLSIL.

This clonotype is medium-sized within its sample. At one of its ends the junction is not consistent with the germline gene, which may arise from a read error. The rearrangement links TRBV10-3 to TRBJ1-2; D might be TRBD1 (5 bases). Germline V gene data show CDR1 as ENHRY and CDR2 as SYGVKD. The CDR3 has 13 amino acids. Here the CDR3 reads CAINEGPGYGYTF. The CDR3 DNA reads TGTGCCATCAATGAGGGACCTGGATACGGCTACACCTTC.

This clonotype showed up just a few times. The CDR3 reads CAWSERQGVSNQPQHF. The DNA for the CDR3 is TGTGCCTGGAGTGAACGACAGGGGGTAAGCAATCAGCCCCAGCATTTT. The chain couples TRBV30 to TRBJ1-5; the match to TRBD1 covers 9 bases. CDR1 and CDR2 (germline): GTSNPN, SVGIG (reference sequence). CDR3 length: 16 residues. J gave up 1 base and V 1 base, and 5 bases lay outside the gene matches.

This clonotype was observed a handful of times. The gene calls are TRBV3-1 and TRBJ2-2; no clear D. There are 12 residues in the CDR3. Germline lookup yields CDR1 LGHDT and CDR2 YNNKEL (reference sequence). Trimming took off 3 bases at V and 2 bases at J, with 1 base between the two ends. Written as DNA, the CDR3 is TGTGCCAGCAGCCATAACACCGGGGAGCTGTTTTTT. It codes for CASSHNTGELFF.